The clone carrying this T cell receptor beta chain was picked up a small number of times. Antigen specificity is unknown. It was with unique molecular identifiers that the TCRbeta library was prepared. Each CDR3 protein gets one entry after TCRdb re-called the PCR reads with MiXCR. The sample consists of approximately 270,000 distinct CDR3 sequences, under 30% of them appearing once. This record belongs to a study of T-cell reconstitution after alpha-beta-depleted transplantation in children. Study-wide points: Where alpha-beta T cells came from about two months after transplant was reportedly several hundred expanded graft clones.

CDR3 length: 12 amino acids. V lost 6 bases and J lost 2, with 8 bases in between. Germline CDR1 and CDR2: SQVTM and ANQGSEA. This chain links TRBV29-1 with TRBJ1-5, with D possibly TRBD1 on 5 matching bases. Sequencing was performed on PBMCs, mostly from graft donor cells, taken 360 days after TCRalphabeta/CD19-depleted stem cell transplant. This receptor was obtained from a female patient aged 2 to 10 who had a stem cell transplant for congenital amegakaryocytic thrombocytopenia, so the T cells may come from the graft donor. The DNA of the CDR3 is TGCAGCGTCGGAGGGGGCAATCAGCCCCAGCATTTT. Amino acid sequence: CSVGGGNQPQHF. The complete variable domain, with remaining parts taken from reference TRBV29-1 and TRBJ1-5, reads SAVISQKPSRDICQRGTSLTIQCQVDSQVTMMFWYRQQPGQSLTLIATANQGSEATYESGFVIDKFPISRPNLTFSTLTVSNMSPEDSSIYLCSVGGGNQPQHFGDGTRLSIL.